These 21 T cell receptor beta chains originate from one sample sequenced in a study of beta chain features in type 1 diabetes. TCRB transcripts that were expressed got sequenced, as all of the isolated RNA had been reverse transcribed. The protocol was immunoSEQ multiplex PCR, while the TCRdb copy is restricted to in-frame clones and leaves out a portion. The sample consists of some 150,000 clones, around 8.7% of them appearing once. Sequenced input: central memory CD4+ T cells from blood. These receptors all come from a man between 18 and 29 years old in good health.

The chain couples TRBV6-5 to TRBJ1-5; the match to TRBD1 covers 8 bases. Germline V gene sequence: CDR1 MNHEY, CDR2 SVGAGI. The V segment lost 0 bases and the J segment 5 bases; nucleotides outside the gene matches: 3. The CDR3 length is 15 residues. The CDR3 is CASSYSATGDQPQHF. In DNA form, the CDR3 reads TGTGCCAGCAGTTACTCGGCGACAGGGGATCAGCCCCAGCATTTT.

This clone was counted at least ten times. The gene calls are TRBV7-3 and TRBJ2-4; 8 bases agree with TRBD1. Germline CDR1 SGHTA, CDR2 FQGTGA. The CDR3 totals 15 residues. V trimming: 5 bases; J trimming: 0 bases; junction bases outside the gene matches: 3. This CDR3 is CASSPGQGAKNIQYF. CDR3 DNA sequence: TGTGCCAGCAGCCCCGGACAGGGAGCCAAAAACATTCAGTACTTC.

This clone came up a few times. The CDR3 loop is CASSIEAGGAHETQYF. The CDR3 bases are TGTGCCAGCAGCATAGAAGCGGGGGGGGCACACGAGACCCAGTACTTC. The rearrangement joins TRBV9 to TRBJ2-5; 10 nucleotides align to TRBD2. V shed 4 bases and J 5 bases; nucleotides not matched to a gene: 11. The CDR3 has 16 residues. Germline CDR1 reads SGDLS; CDR2 reads YYNGEE.

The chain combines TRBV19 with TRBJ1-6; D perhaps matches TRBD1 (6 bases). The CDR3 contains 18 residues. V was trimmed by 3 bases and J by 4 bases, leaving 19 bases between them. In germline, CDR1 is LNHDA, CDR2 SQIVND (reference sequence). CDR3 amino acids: CASSIENYVGHYNSPLHF. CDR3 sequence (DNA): TGTGCCAGTAGTATCGAAAATTACGTGGGACATTATAATTCACCCCTCCACTTT.

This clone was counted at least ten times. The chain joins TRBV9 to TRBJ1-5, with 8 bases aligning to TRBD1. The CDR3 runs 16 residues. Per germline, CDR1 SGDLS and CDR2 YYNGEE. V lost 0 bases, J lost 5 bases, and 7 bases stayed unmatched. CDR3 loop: CASSVGAGTGDQPQHF. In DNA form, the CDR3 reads TGTGCCAGCAGCGTAGGCGCCGGGACAGGAGATCAGCCCCAGCATTTT. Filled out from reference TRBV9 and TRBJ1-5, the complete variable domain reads DSGVTQTPKHLITATGQRVTLRCSPRSGDLSVYWYQQSLDQGLQFLIQYYNGEERAKGNILERFSAQQFPDLHSELNLSSLELGDSALYFCASSVGAGTGDQPQHFGDGTRLSIL.

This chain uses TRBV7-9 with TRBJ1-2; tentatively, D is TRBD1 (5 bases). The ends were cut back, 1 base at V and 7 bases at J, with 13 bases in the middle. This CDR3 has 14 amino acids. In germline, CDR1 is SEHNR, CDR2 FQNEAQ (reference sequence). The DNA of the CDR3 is TGTGCCAGCAGCTTAGGCGCAGGGACTTCTGGCTACACCTTC. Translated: CASSLGAGTSGYTF.

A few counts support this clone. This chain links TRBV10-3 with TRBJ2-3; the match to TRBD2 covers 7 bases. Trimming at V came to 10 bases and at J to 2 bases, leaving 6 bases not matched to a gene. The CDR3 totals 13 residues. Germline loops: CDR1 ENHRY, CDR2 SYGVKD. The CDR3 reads CARARGTTDTQYF. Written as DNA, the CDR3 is TGTGCCAGAGCGCGGGGGACCACAGATACGCAGTATTTT.

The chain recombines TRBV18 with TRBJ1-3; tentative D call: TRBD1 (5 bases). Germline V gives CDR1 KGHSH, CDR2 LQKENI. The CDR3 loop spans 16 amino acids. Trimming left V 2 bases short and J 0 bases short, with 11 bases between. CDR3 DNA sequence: TGTGCCAGCTCACCATTACAGGACCTCTCTGGAAACACCATATATTTT. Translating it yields CASSPLQDLSGNTIYF.

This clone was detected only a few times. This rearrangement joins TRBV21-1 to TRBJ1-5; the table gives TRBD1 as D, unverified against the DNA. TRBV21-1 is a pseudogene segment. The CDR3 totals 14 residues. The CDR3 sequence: CASSRDRTNQPQHF. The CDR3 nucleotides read TGTGCCAGCAGCCGGGACAGAACTAATCAGCCCCAGCATTTT.

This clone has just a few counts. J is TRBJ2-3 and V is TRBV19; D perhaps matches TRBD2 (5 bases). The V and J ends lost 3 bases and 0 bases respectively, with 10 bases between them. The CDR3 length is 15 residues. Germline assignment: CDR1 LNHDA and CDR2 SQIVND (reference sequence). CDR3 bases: TGTGCCAGTAGTATCGACTACCATAGCACAGATACGCAGTATTTT. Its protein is CASSIDYHSTDTQYF.

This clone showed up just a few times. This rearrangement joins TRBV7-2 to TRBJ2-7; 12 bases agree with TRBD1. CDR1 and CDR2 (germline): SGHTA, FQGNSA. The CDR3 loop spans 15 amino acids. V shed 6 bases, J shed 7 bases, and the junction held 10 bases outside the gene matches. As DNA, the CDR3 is TGTGCCAGCAGATCTGGGACAGGGGGCGTGGGGGAGCAGTACTTC. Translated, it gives CASRSGTGGVGEQYF.

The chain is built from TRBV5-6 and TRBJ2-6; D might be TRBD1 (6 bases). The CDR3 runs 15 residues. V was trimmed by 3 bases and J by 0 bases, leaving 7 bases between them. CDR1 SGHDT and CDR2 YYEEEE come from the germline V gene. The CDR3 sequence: CASSSDSSGANVLTF. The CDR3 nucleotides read TGTGCCAGCAGCTCGGACAGCTCTGGGGCCAACGTCCTGACTTTC.

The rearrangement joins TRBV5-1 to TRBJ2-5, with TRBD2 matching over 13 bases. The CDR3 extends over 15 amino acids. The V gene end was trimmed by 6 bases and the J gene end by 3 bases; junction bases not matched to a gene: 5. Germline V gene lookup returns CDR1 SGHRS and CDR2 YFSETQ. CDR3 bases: TGCGCCAGCAAGGGACTAGCGGGAAAAGAAGAGACCCAGTACTTC. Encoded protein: CASKGLAGKEETQYF.

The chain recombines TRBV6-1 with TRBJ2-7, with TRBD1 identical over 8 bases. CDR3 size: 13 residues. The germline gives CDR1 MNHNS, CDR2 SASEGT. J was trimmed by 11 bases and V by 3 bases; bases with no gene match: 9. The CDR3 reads CASSDSVGQGEYF. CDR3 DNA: TGTGCCAGCAGTGATAGTGTAGGACAGGGAGAGTACTTC.

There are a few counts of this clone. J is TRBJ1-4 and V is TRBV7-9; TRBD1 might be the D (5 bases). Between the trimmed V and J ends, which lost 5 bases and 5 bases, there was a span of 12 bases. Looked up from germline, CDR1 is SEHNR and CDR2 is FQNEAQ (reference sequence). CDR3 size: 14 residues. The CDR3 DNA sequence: TGTGCCAGCAGCATGGACACTTCCAATGAAAAACTGTTTTTT. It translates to CASSMDTSNEKLFF. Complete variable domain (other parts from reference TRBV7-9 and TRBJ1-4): DTGVSQNPRHKITKRGQNVTFRCDPISEHNRLYWYRQTLGQGPEFLTYFQNEAQLEKSRLLSDRFSAERPKGSFSTLEIQRTEQGDSAMYLCASSMDTSNEKLFFGSGTQLSVL.

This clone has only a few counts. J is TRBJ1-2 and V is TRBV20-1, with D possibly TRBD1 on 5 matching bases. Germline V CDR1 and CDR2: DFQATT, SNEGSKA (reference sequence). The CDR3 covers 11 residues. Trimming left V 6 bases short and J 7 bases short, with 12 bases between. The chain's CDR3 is CSAPTVPGYTF. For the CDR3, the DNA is TGCAGTGCCCCGACAGTCCCTGGCTACACCTTC.

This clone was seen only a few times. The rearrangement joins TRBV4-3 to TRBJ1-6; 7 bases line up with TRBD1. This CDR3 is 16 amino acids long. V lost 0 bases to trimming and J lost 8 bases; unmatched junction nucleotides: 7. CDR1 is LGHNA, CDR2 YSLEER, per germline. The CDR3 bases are TGCGCCAGCAGCCAAGATCGGGGCAGGGGGTATTCACCCCTCCACTTT. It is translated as CASSQDRGRGYSPLHF.

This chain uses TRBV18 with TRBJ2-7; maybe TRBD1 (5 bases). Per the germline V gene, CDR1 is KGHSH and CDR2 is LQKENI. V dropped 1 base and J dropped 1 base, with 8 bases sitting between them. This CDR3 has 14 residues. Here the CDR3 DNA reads TGTGCCAGCTCACCACGACAGAGTTCCTACGAGCAGTACTTC. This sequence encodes CASSPRQSSYEQYF.

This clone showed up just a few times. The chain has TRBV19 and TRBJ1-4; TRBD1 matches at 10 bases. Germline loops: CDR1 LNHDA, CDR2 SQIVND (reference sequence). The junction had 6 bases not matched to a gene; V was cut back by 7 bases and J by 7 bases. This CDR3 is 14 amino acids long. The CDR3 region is CASTGTGVTEKLFF. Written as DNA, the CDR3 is TGTGCCAGTACGGGGACAGGGGTTACTGAAAAACTGTTTTTT.

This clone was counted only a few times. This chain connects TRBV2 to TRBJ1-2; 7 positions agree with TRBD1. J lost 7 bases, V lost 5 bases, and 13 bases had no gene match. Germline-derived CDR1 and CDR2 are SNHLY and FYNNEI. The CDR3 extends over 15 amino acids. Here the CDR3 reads CASSSTSQGSVGYTF. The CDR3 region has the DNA TGTGCCAGCAGTTCGACCTCACAGGGGAGTGTTGGCTACACCTTC.

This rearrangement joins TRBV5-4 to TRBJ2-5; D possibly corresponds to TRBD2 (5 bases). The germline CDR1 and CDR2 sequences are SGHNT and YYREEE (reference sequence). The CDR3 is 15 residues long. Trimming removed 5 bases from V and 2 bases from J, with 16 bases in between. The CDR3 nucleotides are TGTGCCAGCAGGCCGGAGGTAGGATCTCAAGAGACCCAGTACTTC. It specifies CASRPEVGSQETQYF.